This TCR beta chain is from a study of cytomegalovirus exposure and HLA in healthy donors. In the study overall: Early release data held about 92 million unique TCRs from HLA-typed donors.

The CDR3 is 17 residues long. From germline, CDR1 is SEHNR and CDR2 FQNEAQ (reference sequence). J lost 4 bases, V lost 4 bases, and 13 bases had no gene match. The PCR employed 60 Vbeta primers together with 13 Jbeta primers. Sequencing was performed with immunoSEQ multiplex PCR; in TCRdb, only in-frame clones are kept and a portion is missing. This table has around 210,000 clones, about three quarters appearing once. The genes are TRBV7-9 and TRBJ2-7, with 10 bases lining up with TRBD2. The sequenced sample was PBMCs. The TCR was taken from a boy between 10 and 17 years old in good health and CMV-seronegative. The CDR3 sequence: CASSSPPSGRDLYEQYF. Written as DNA, the CDR3 is TGTGCCAGCAGCTCCCCCCCTAGCGGGAGAGACCTATACGAGCAGTACTTC.